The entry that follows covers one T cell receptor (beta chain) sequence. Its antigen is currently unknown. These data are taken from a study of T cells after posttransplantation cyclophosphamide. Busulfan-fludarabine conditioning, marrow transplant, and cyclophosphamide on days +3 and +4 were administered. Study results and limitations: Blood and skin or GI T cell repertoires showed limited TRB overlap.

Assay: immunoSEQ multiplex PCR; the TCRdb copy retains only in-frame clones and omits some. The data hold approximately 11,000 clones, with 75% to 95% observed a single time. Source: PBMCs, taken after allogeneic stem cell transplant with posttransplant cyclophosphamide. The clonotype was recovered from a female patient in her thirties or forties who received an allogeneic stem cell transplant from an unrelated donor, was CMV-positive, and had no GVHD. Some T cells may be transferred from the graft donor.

Written as DNA, the CDR3 is TGCGCCAGCAGCCCCGGACAGCCAATCTCCTACGAGCAGTACTTC. Residues: CASSPGQPISYEQYF. The gene calls are TRBV5-1 and TRBJ2-7, with a weak D call TRBD1 (6 bases). The CDR3 runs 15 residues. Germline V gives CDR1 SGHRS, CDR2 YFSETQ. Trimming stripped 4 bases from V and 0 bases from J, with 14 bases between.